This T cell receptor beta chain appears in the sequencing data of a study of blood T cell dynamics during melanoma immunotherapy. The sample's time point: week 3, after first cycle of checkpoint inhibitor. Sampling occurred pretreatment (T0) and at week 3 (W3), after cycle one of checkpoint blockade. DNA loading was fixed at 350 ng for all bulk PBMC samples. Sequenced by immunoSEQ multiplex PCR; TCRdb stores in-frame clones only, minus some. The sample lists under 20,000 clones, roughly 87% occurring once. The CDR3 extends over 15 amino acids. Unmatched junction bases numbered 7, after V lost 2 bases and J lost 6 bases. Germline CDR1 is SGHRS and CDR2 is YFSETQ.

The clonotype originates from a human donor with melanoma. This chain links TRBV5-1 with TRBJ1-4; 7 bases fit TRBD1. The sample was blood, taken from a patient treated with checkpoint blockade. In DNA, the CDR3 is TGCGCCAGCAGCTTACAGGGGAGCGGTTATGAAAAACTGTTTTTT. Translated, it gives CASSLQGSGYEKLFF.